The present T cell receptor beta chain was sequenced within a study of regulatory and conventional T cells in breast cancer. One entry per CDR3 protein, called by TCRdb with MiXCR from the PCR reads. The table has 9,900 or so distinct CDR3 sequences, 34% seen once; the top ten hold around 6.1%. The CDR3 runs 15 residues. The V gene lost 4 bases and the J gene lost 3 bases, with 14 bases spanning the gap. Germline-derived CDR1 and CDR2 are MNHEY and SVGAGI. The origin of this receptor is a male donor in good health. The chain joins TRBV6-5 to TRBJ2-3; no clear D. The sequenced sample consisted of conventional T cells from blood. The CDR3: CASSSHQHRTDTQYF. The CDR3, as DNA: TGTGCCAGCAGTTCCCACCAGCACCGGACAGATACGCAGTATTTT.